Reported below is one T cell receptor beta chain. Its antigen is undetermined. Other DNA sequences from this sample encode an identical CDR3 as well. CDR3 length: 14 residues. Per the germline V gene, CDR1 is GTSNPN and CDR2 is SVGIG (reference sequence). The V end was cut by 0 bases, the J end by 3 bases, with 9 bases between. These data come from a study of Ad26.COV2.S vaccination and SARS-CoV-2 variants. Overall study: Administration of Ad26.COV2.S was intramuscular, either once or twice 56 days apart. The study, taken as a whole, reports: From the TCR breadth and depth analyses, total T cell responses may have been underestimated. Vaccinated individuals (as opposed to placebo recipients) had higher spike-specific TCR breadth.

Profiled with immunoSEQ multiplex PCR; TCRdb holds only in-frame clones, not every one. The data contain hundreds of thousands of clones, roughly 90% of them singletons. Treatment of the sample: roughly 20 received Ad26.COV2.S at low or high dose, single or two shots; several received placebo; per-sample allocation not given. Sampling happened 63 days after the first vaccine or placebo injection. The chain carries TRBV30 and TRBJ1-5, with D tentatively TRBD1 (5 bases). Specimen: peripheral blood, collected in a trial of Ad26.COV2.S vaccine versus placebo. The sequence was obtained from a person between 18 and 60 years old who received the Ad26.COV2.S COVID-19 vaccine or a placebo. CDR3 amino acids: CAWSVGGHNQPQHF. CDR3 DNA sequence: TGTGCCTGGAGTGTAGGAGGACACAATCAGCCCCAGCATTTT.